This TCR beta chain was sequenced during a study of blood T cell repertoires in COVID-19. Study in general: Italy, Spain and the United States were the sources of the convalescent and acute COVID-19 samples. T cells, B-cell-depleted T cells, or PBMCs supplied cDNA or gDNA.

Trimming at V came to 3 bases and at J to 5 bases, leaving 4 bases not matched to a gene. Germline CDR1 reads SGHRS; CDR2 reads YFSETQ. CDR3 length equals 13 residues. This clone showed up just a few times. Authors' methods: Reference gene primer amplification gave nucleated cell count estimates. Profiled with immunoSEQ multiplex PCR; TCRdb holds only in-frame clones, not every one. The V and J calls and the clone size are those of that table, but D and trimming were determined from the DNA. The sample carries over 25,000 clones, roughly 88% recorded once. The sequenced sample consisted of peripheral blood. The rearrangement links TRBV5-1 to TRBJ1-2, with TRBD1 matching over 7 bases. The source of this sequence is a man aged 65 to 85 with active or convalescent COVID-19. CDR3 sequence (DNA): TGCGCCAGCAGCTCGGGACAGATTTATGGCTACACCTTC. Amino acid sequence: CASSSGQIYGYTF.